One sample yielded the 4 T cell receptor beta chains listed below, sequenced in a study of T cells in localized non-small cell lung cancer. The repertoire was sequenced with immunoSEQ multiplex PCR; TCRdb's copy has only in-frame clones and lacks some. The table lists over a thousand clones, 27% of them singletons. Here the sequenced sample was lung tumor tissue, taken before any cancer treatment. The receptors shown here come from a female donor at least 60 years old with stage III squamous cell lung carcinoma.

In nucleotides, the CDR3 is TGCGCCAGCAGCTTGGGGCAGGAAGGGAATGAGCAGTTCTTC. Translated, it gives CASSLGQEGNEQFF. J is TRBJ2-1 and V is TRBV5-1; D unresolved. The CDR3 length is 14 residues. Trimming stripped 0 bases from V and 7 bases from J, with 11 bases between. Germline lookup yields CDR1 SGHRS and CDR2 YFSETQ.

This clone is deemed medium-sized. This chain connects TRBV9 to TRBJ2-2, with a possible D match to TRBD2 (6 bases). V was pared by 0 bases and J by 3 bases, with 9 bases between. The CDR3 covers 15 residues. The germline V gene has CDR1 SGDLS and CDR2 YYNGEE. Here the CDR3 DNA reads TGTGCCAGCAGCGTAGATGGGGAGGACACCGGGGAGCTGTTTTTT. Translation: CASSVDGEDTGELFF.

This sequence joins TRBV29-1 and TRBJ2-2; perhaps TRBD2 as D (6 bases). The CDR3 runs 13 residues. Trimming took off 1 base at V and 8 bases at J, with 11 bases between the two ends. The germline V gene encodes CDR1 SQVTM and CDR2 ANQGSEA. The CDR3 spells CSVEGSEGGELFF. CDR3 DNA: TGCAGCGTTGAAGGGTCGGAGGGGGGGGAGCTGTTTTTT.

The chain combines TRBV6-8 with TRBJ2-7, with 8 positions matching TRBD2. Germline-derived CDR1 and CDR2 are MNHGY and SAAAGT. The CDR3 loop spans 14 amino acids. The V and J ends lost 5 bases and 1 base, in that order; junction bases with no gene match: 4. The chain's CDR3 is CASSAGLASYEQYF. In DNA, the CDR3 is TGTGCCAGCAGTGCTGGACTAGCTTCCTACGAGCAGTACTTC.